The present entry profiles one T cell receptor beta chain with its context. The CDR3 contains 13 residues. Germline V gives CDR1 MNHEY, CDR2 SVGEGT. Trimming left V 5 bases short and J 8 bases short, with 13 bases between. Noted time point: before trial treatment. This sample stems from a study of low-dose radiotherapy and immunotherapy resistance in tumors. Covering alpha and beta chains, TRAV- and TRBV-specific primers were used for the first-strand cDNA. The authors ran 20 PCR cycles to amplify TCRs with a constant-region primer and V-primer adapter. Using its own MiXCR run on the reads, TCRdb lists one record per CDR3 protein. The table lists fewer than 90,000 distinct CDR3 sequences, around 18% of them singletons.

The sequencing used PBMCs, collected before treatment. The origin of this receptor is a male donor with prostate cancer. The chain has TRBV6-2 or TRBV6-3 and TRBJ2-1; D possibly corresponds to TRBD2 (6 bases). The DNA for the CDR3 is TGTGCCAGCAGTGAATCTAGCGTCGATGAGCAGTTCTTC. Residues: CASSESSVDEQFF.